The 19 T cell receptor beta chains below come from one sample, sequenced in a study of T cells after yellow fever vaccination. TCRdb ran MiXCR on the 5' RACE reads and lists one entry per CDR3 protein. The sample lists about 260,000 distinct CDR3 sequences; 10% to 15% were seen once. The sample was CD4+ T cells sorted from PBMCs, taken 45 days after the yellow fever booster vaccination. These receptors were collected from a man younger than 45 who received the YFV17D yellow fever vaccine.

This chain joins TRBV11-2 and TRBJ2-4, with a weak D call TRBD2 (6 bases). Trimming stripped 8 bases from V and 11 bases from J, with 16 bases between. CDR1 and CDR2 (germline): SGHAT, FQNNGV. This CDR3 spans 12 amino acids. Here the CDR3 DNA reads TGTGCCAGCCGGCGGGATCGCACTGTTCAGTACTTC. It specifies CASRRDRTVQYF.

This clonotype came up a few times. The rearrangement links TRBV29-1 to TRBJ2-2; 10 bases agree with TRBD2. The V gene's germline CDR1 is SQVTM and CDR2 ANQGSEA. The CDR3 consists of 14 residues. V was pared by 6 bases and J by 6 bases, with 7 bases of the junction left unmatched. The CDR3 DNA reads TGCAGCGTGTTGTCAGCGGGAGGGTCCGGGGAGCTGTTTTTT. This gives the protein CSVLSAGGSGELFF.

This clonotype turned up a few times. The rearrangement links TRBV7-8 to TRBJ2-6, with D perhaps given as TRBD1 or TRBD2 (5 bases each). This CDR3 spans 18 amino acids. The V end lost 2 bases, the J end lost 0 bases, and 14 bases lay between the germline ends. Germline V gives CDR1 SGHVS, CDR2 FQNEAQ. CDR3 coding DNA: TGTGCCAGCAGCTTATCGGGGCAAACGAGCTCTGGGGCCAACGTCCTGACTTTC. This sequence encodes CASSLSGQTSSGANVLTF. The full variable domain, its missing parts supplied by reference TRBV7-8 and TRBJ2-6, is GAGVSQSPRYKVAKRGQDVALRCDPISGHVSLFWYQQALGQGPEFLTYFQNEAQLDKSGLPSDRFFAERPEGSVSTLKIQRTQQEDSAVYLCASSLSGQTSSGANVLTFGAGSRLTVL.

The rearrangement links TRBV20-1 to TRBJ2-7; D unclear. The germline V gene has CDR1 DFQATT and CDR2 SNEGSKA (reference sequence). V shed 3 bases and J shed 7 bases, with 13 bases lying between them. The CDR3 extends over 12 amino acids. CDR3 residues: CSASNPSREQYF. DNA of the CDR3: TGCAGTGCTAGTAACCCTTCAAGAGAGCAGTACTTC.

This clonotype has more than one count but fewer than ten. CDR3 amino acids: CASSQVLREGLVEQFF. In DNA form, the CDR3 reads TGTGCCAGCAGCCAAGTCTTGCGGGAGGGCCTGGTTGAGCAGTTCTTC. J is TRBJ2-1 and V is TRBV3-1; 9 positions match TRBD2. V shed 1 base, J shed 9 bases, and the junction held 10 bases outside the gene matches. Germline V gene lookup returns CDR1 LGHDT and CDR2 YNNKEL (reference sequence). There are 16 residues in the CDR3.

This chain uses TRBV6-2 or TRBV6-3 with TRBJ2-1; TRBD2 agrees at 9 bases. CDR3 length: 17 residues. Germline V gene lookup returns CDR1 MNHEY and CDR2 SVGEGT. After removal of 2 bases from V and 3 bases from J, the junction contained 8 bases not matched to a gene. This CDR3 is CASSYRSSGNHYNEQFF. CDR3 DNA sequence: TGTGCCAGCAGTTACCGGTCTAGCGGGAACCACTACAATGAGCAGTTCTTC.

The rearrangement joins TRBV3-1 to TRBJ2-3; maybe TRBD2 (6 bases). There are 18 residues in the CDR3. Germline values: CDR1 LGHDT, CDR2 YNNKEL (reference sequence). Deletions cut 1 base from V and 0 bases from J, with 17 bases between. CDR3 residues: CASSQAGTSYTSTDTQYF. CDR3 DNA sequence: TGTGCCAGCAGCCAAGCCGGGACTTCTTACACTAGCACAGATACGCAGTATTTT.

This clonotype was detected ten times or more. The chain is built from TRBV25-1 and TRBJ1-6, with D possibly being TRBD1 (5 bases). The CDR3 has 13 residues. The germline gives CDR1 MGHDK, CDR2 SYGVNS. Trimming removed 2 bases at V and 9 bases at J, with 8 bases between. CDR3 sequence reads: CASSEQGVSPLHF. The CDR3 coding sequence is TGTGCCAGCAGTGAACAGGGCGTTTCACCCCTCCACTTT.

This clonotype occurred a few times. The gene calls are TRBV20-1 and TRBJ2-5; D could derive from TRBD1 or TRBD2 (5 bases each). The CDR3 runs 12 residues. V was trimmed by 3 bases and J by 9 bases, leaving 14 bases between them. Germline CDR1 DFQATT, CDR2 SNEGSKA (reference sequence). The CDR3 nucleotides are TGCAGTGCTAGGATGGGGGTTGAGGCCCAGTACTTC. This translates into CSARMGVEAQYF.

This clonotype was observed a handful of times. The rearrangement links TRBV6-2 or TRBV6-3 to TRBJ2-1; no clear D. V shed 5 bases and J shed 8 bases, with 10 bases lying between them. Germline V lookup: CDR1 MNHEY, CDR2 SVGEGT. The CDR3 consists of 12 residues. The CDR3 loop reads CASSLDGDEQFF. Written as DNA, the CDR3 is TGTGCCAGCAGTCTAGATGGGGATGAGCAGTTCTTC.

This chain joins TRBV5-1 and TRBJ2-2, with D perhaps matching TRBD1 (6 bases). V lost 1 base and J 2 bases, leaving 15 bases between the germline ends. The CDR3 is 17 amino acids. Per germline, CDR1 SGHRS and CDR2 YFSETQ. CDR3 in amino acids: CASSLQPGTLNTGELFF. For the CDR3, the DNA is TGCGCCAGCAGCTTGCAGCCCGGGACACTAAACACCGGGGAGCTGTTTTTT.

This clonotype came up many times. The genes are TRBV29-1 and TRBJ1-1; no firm D call. The CDR3 contains 14 residues. The germline gives CDR1 SQVTM, CDR2 ANQGSEA. V lost 6 bases to trimming and J lost 0 bases, with 14 bases between them. CDR3 residues: CSVRTGPMNTEAFF. The DNA for the CDR3 is TGCAGCGTCCGAACTGGACCAATGAACACTGAAGCTTTCTTT.

This clonotype was recorded a few times. The chain uses TRBV5-5 and TRBJ2-7; the D is unclear. CDR1 SGHKS and CDR2 YYEKEE come from the germline V gene (reference sequence). V lost 7 bases and J 0 bases, leaving 14 bases between the germline ends. The CDR3 extends over 14 amino acids. The CDR3 reads CASLGLPSSYEQYF. The CDR3 DNA reads TGTGCCAGCCTCGGCCTTCCTTCCTCCTACGAGCAGTACTTC.

The chain is built from TRBV6-1 and TRBJ2-7, with TRBD1 matching over 7 bases. The CDR3 consists of 14 residues. The germline CDR1 and CDR2 sequences are MNHNS and SASEGT. J was trimmed by 2 bases and V by 5 bases; bases with no gene match: 6. The CDR3 nucleotides are TGTGCCAGCAGTCCGACGACAGGGCCCTACGAGCAGTACTTC. Its protein product is CASSPTTGPYEQYF.

The chain links TRBV19 to TRBJ2-1; 11 bases fit TRBD2. The CDR3 sequence is 16 residues long. Germline assignment: CDR1 LNHDA and CDR2 SQIVND (reference sequence). V trimming: 5 bases; J trimming: 4 bases; junction bases outside the gene matches: 7. The CDR3 loop is CASSSVAGGGYNEQFF. DNA of the CDR3: TGTGCCAGTAGTTCAGTAGCGGGAGGGGGGTACAATGAGCAGTTCTTC. Filled out from reference TRBV19 and TRBJ2-1, the complete variable domain reads DGGITQSPKYLFRKEGQNVTLSCEQNLNHDAMYWYRQDPGQGLRLIYYSQIVNDFQKGDIAEGYSVSREKKESFPLTVTSAQKNPTAFYLCASSSVAGGGYNEQFFGPGTRLTVL.

This clonotype has more than one count but fewer than ten. The chain is built from TRBV12-3 or TRBV12-4 and TRBJ2-7; TRBD2 matches at 8 bases. V shed 5 bases and J 7 bases; nucleotides not matched to a gene: 10. The CDR3 contains 14 residues. The DNA of the CDR3 is TGTGCCAGCAGTACCCGGTCGGGGGGGCGGGAGCAGTACTTC. This translates into CASSTRSGGREQYF.

This clonotype was observed a few times. V and J are TRBV2 and TRBJ2-1, with D unclear. This CDR3 region has 11 residues. V was cut by 7 bases and J by 8 bases, with 9 bases left in between. Germline loops: CDR1 SNHLY, CDR2 FYNNEI. The CDR3 coding sequence is TGTGCCAGCACGAGTATGGATGAGCAGTTCTTC. Amino acids: CASTSMDEQFF. Full variable domain (outside the CDR3, taken from reference TRBV2 and TRBJ2-1): EPEVTQTPSHQVTQMGQEVILRCVPISNHLYFYWYRQILGQKVEFLVSFYNNEISEKSEIFDDQFSVERPDGSNFTLKIRSTKLEDSAMYFCASTSMDEQFFGPGTRLTVL.

The V gene is TRBV20-1, the J gene TRBJ1-2; D is uncertain. V gave up 6 bases and J gave up 1 base, with 12 bases separating them. CDR3 length equals 13 residues. The V gene's germline CDR1 is DFQATT and CDR2 SNEGSKA (reference sequence). CDR3 DNA: TGCAGTGCCACCCTGAGTTTTAACTATGGCTACACCTTC. It is translated as CSATLSFNYGYTF.

This clonotype was observed a handful of times. This chain's CDR3 is CASSLVYSANTEAFF. The CDR3 nucleotides are TGTGCCAGCAGCTTAGTGTACAGTGCTAACACTGAAGCTTTCTTT. V is TRBV11-2 and J is TRBJ1-1; no reliable D call. The CDR3 runs 15 residues. Germline V CDR1 and CDR2: SGHAT, FQNNGV. Trimming pared 1 base from V and 2 bases from J, leaving 11 bases between.